These T cell receptor beta chains were read from a single sample in a study of beta chain features in type 1 diabetes. Clones were read by immunoSEQ multiplex PCR, and TCRdb kept only the in-frame ones, dropping some. The sample yields roughly 700,000 clones, 13% seen once. The specimen was naive CD4+ T cells from blood. The source of these receptors is a young man with type 1 diabetes. CDR3s include the opening cysteine and the closing phenylalanine or tryptophan. The D gene is left open where the match is weak. Some rows mark clone size as missing; the rest say once, few, many or name a class of expanded clone.

v_call	j_call	d_call	clone_size	cdr3_aa	cdr3_nt
TRBV14	TRBJ1-1	NA	NA	CASRPQGYTEAFF	TGTGCCAGCAGACCGCAGGGGTACACTGAAGCTTTCTTT
TRBV19	TRBJ2-6	NA	few	CASVSLGSGANVLTF	TGTGCCAGTGTGAGTTTGGGCTCTGGGGCCAACGTCCTGACTTTC
TRBV10-1	TRBJ1-2	NA	few	CASSEGQGDYGYTF	TGCGCCAGCAGTGAGGGTCAGGGAGACTATGGCTACACCTTC
TRBV30	TRBJ2-2	TRBD1	few	CAWTTGSNTGELFF	TGTGCCTGGACGACAGGGTCGAACACCGGGGAGCTGTTTTTT
TRBV7-9	TRBJ2-5	NA	few	CASSLDAGRETQYF	TGTGCCAGCAGCTTAGATGCGGGGAGGGAGACCCAGTACTTC
TRBV7-9	TRBJ2-7	NA	NA	CASSLGQASYEQYF	TGTGCCAGCAGCTTAGGACAGGCCTCCTACGAGCAGTACTTC
TRBV7-9	TRBJ1-6	NA	few	CASSPSMGSYSPLHF	TGTGCCAGCAGCCCGTCGATGGGGTCCTATTCACCCCTCCACTTT
TRBV9	TRBJ2-5	TRBD2	NA	CASSRLAGFQETQYF	TGTGCCAGCAGCAGACTAGCGGGATTCCAAGAGACCCAGTACTTC
TRBV9	TRBJ2-1	TRBD2	NA	CASSDGTSGGHQFF	TGTGCCAGCAGCGATGGGACTAGCGGGGGGCATCAGTTCTTC
TRBV19	TRBJ1-1	NA	few	CASSIEGRDTEAFF	TGTGCCAGTAGTATCGAGGGACGGGACACTGAAGCTTTCTTT
TRBV5-4	TRBJ2-5	TRBD1	NA	CASSPQGAETQYF	TGTGCCAGCAGCCCACAGGGGGCGGAGACCCAGTACTTC
TRBV30	TRBJ1-1	NA	NA	CAWSRGAGTEAFF	TGTGCCTGGAGTAGAGGGGCGGGGACTGAAGCTTTCTTT
TRBV30	TRBJ2-3	NA	few	CAWSVGLTDTQYF	TGTGCCTGGAGTGTAGGTCTCACAGATACGCAGTATTTT
TRBV4-2	TRBJ1-5	NA	few	CASSQDQAGSPPQHF	TGTGCCAGCAGCCAAGACCAGGCGGGTTCCCCTCCCCAGCATTTT
TRBV27	TRBJ1-1	TRBD1	NA	CASSFPGGRAFF	TGTGCCAGCAGTTTTCCAGGGGGAAGGGCTTTCTTT
TRBV6-5	TRBJ2-7	NA	few	CASSYSAYEQYF	TGTGCCAGCAGTTACTCTGCCTACGAGCAGTACTTC
TRBV9	TRBJ1-1	TRBD1	NA	CASSATGKGAWDEAFF	TGTGCCAGCAGCGCGACAGGGAAGGGTGCGTGGGATGAAGCTTTCTTT
TRBV5-4	TRBJ1-2	TRBD1	NA	CASSPDRGSGYTF	TGTGCCAGCAGCCCGGACAGGGGTAGTGGCTACACCTTC
TRBV27	TRBJ2-7	NA	few	CASSLWGSGDEQYF	TGTGCCAGCAGTTTGTGGGGAAGTGGGGACGAGCAGTACTTC
TRBV30	TRBJ1-2	TRBD1	once	CAWAPIAFARTGFYGYTF	TGTGCCTGGGCGCCTATAGCATTCGCCCGGACAGGGTTCTATGGCTACACCTTC
TRBV7-2	TRBJ2-5	NA	few	CASSLEADRQETQYF	TGTGCCAGCAGCTTAGAGGCAGACCGCCAAGAGACCCAGTACTTC
TRBV30	TRBJ1-5	NA	few	CAWSEGGESQPQHF	TGTGCCTGGAGTGAAGGAGGGGAAAGTCAGCCCCAGCATTTT
TRBV28	TRBJ1-1	NA	few	CASSFGDTEAFF	TGTGCCAGCAGTTTTGGGGACACTGAAGCTTTCTTT
TRBV19	TRBJ1-5	NA	NA	CASSIVGYQPQHF	TGTGCCAGTAGTATAGTCGGGTATCAGCCCCAGCATTTT
TRBV7-9	TRBJ1-1	NA	few	CASSLGGVNTEAFF	TGTGCCAGCAGCTTGGGAGGGGTGAACACTGAAGCTTTCTTT
TRBV5-6	TRBJ2-5	NA	NA	CASTGTHQETQYF	TGTGCCAGCACCGGGACACACCAAGAGACCCAGTACTTC
TRBV29-1	TRBJ2-3	TRBD1	NA	CSVNFGDRGLTDTQYF	TGCAGCGTTAACTTCGGGGACAGGGGGCTTACAGATACGCAGTATTTT
TRBV7-9	TRBJ2-5	NA	few	CASSLLRDTYNQETQYF	TGTGCCAGCAGCTTATTAAGGGACACCTATAACCAAGAGACCCAGTACTTC
TRBV19	TRBJ2-1	NA	few	CASSIGAAGADYNEQFF	TGTGCCAGTAGTATAGGGGCGGCGGGGGCGGATTACAATGAGCAGTTCTTC
TRBV7-3	TRBJ2-1	TRBD1	few	CASSRRDRGRSATQEEQFF	TGTGCCAGCAGCCGGCGGGACAGGGGGCGGTCGGCTACACAAGAGGAGCAGTTCTTC
TRBV7-9	TRBJ1-5	TRBD1	NA	CASSLGYDRASNQPQHF	TGTGCCAGCAGCTTAGGCTACGACAGGGCCTCCAATCAGCCCCAGCATTTT
TRBV6-5	TRBJ2-3	TRBD2	few	CASSYGASGGTDTQYF	TGTGCCAGCAGTTACGGGGCTAGCGGGGGAACAGATACGCAGTATTTT
TRBV4-2	TRBJ2-7	TRBD2	NA	CASSPRGLAGPSYEQYF	TGTGCCAGCAGCCCCCGAGGGCTAGCGGGGCCCTCCTACGAGCAGTACTTC
TRBV9	TRBJ1-2	NA	few	CASSVGSGYTF	TGTGCCAGCAGCGTAGGGAGCGGCTACACCTTC
TRBV6-6	TRBJ1-5	NA	NA	CASSYSQGNQPQHF	TGTGCCAGCAGTTACTCGCAGGGTAATCAGCCCCAGCATTTT
TRBV2	TRBJ1-1	TRBD1	NA	CASSVDRGEAFF	TGTGCCAGCAGTGTAGACAGGGGTGAAGCTTTCTTT
TRBV9	TRBJ2-2	NA	NA	CASSPRDPNTGELFF	TGTGCCAGCAGCCCCAGGGACCCCAACACCGGGGAGCTGTTTTTT
TRBV13	TRBJ1-1	NA	NA	CASEGRENTEAFF	TGTGCCAGCGAAGGGAGGGAGAACACTGAAGCTTTCTTT
TRBV6-1	TRBJ2-1	TRBD1	few	CASSDTGVYNEQFF	TGTGCCAGCAGTGACACAGGGGTCTACAATGAGCAGTTCTTC
TRBV29-1	TRBJ2-2	NA	NA	CPPGHANTGELFF	TGCCCCCCCGGCCACGCGAACACCGGGGAGCTGTTTTTT
TRBV4-1	TRBJ1-5	NA	few	CASSQEGSIFNSNQPQHF	TGCGCCAGCAGCCAAGAGGGCAGCATCTTTAATAGCAATCAGCCCCAGCATTTT
TRBV14	TRBJ2-5	NA	few	CASSQDLSPQYF	TGTGCCAGCAGCCAAGATCTCTCACCCCAGTACTTC
TRBV5-8	TRBJ2-2	NA	NA	CASSSYSGELFF	TGTGCCAGCAGCTCATACTCCGGGGAGCTGTTTTTT
TRBV2	TRBJ2-1	TRBD1	NA	CASRGTVNEQFF	TGTGCCAGCAGAGGGACAGTCAATGAGCAGTTCTTC
TRBV10-3	TRBJ2-5	NA	NA	CAISNRQEQETQYF	TGTGCCATCAGTAACAGACAGGAGCAAGAGACCCAGTACTTC
TRBV7-6	TRBJ2-3	TRBD2	few	CAPRGGTDTQYF	TGTGCTCCGCGGGGGGGCACAGATACGCAGTATTTT
TRBV29-1	TRBJ1-1	NA	few	CSGLTALNTEAFF	TGCAGCGGATTGACAGCCCTGAACACTGAAGCTTTCTTT
TRBV6-6	TRBJ2-1	NA	few	CASSYLRGEQFF	TGTGCCAGCAGCTACCTACGGGGGGAGCAGTTCTTC
TRBV30	TRBJ1-6	NA	NA	CAWSVATDSPLHF	TGTGCCTGGAGTGTTGCGACGGATTCACCCCTCCACTTT
TRBV7-8	TRBJ2-5	TRBD1	NA	CASSRTRQGPTMTQYF	TGTGCCAGCAGCCGAACGAGACAGGGGCCGACGATGACCCAGTACTTC
TRBV28	TRBJ1-5	NA	NA	CASRKTETGNQPQHF	TGTGCCAGCAGAAAGACAGAAACAGGCAATCAGCCCCAGCATTTT
TRBV4-1	TRBJ2-5	NA	few	CASSPGGGTRGETQYF	TGCGCCAGCAGCCCAGGGGGCGGGACTAGGGGAGAGACCCAGTACTTC
TRBV25-1	TRBJ1-6	TRBD1	few	CASSREGANSPLHF	TGTGCCAGCAGTCGGGAGGGGGCGAATTCACCCCTCCACTTT
TRBV7-9	TRBJ2-3	NA	NA	CASSSETDTQYF	TGTGCCAGCAGCTCCGAAACAGATACGCAGTATTTT
TRBV29-1	TRBJ1-2	NA	NA	CSVEGGRPSDPRANYGYTF	TGCAGCGTTGAAGGGGGTCGCCCTTCCGATCCCCGAGCTAACTATGGCTACACCTTC